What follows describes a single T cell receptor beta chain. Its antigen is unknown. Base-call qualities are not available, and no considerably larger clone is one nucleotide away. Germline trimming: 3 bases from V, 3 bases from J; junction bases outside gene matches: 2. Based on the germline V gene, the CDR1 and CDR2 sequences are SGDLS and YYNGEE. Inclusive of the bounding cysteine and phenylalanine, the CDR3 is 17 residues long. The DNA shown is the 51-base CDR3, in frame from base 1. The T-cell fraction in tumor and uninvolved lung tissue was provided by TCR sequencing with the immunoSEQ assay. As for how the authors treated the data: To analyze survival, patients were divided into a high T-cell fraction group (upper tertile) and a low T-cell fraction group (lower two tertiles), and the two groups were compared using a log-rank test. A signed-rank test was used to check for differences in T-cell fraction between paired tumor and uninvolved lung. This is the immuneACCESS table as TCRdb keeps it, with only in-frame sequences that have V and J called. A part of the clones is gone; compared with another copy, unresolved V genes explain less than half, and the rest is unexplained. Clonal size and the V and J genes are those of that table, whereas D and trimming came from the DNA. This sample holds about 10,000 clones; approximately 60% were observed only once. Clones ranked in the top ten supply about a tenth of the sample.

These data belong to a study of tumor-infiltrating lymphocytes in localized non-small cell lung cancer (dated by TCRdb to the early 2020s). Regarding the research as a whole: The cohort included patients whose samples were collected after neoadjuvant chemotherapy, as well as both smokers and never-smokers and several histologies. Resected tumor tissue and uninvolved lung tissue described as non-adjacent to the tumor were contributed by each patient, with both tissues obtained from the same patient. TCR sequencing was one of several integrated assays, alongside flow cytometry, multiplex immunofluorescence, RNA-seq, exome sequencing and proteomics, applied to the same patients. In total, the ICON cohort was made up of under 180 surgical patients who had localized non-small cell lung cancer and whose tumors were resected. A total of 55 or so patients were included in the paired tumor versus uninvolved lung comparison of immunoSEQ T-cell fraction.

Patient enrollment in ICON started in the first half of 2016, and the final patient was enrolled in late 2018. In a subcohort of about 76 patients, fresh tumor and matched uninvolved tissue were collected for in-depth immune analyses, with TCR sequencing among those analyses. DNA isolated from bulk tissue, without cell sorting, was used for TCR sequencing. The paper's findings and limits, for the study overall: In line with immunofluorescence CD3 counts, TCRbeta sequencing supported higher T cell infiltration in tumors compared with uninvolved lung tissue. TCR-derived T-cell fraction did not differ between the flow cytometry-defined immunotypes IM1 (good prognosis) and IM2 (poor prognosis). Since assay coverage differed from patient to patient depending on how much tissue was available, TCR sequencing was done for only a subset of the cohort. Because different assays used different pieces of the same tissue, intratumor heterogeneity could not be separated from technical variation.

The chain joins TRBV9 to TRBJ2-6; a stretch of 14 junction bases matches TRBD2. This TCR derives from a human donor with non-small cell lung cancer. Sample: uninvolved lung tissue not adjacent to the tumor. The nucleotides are TGTGCCAGCAGCGCGACTAGCGGGGGGGGTGGGGCCAACGTCCTGACTTTC. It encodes CASSATSGGGGANVLTF.